The 14 T cell receptor beta chains below all came from one sample that was sequenced in a study of blood T cell repertoires in COVID-19. Sequencing was performed with immunoSEQ multiplex PCR; in TCRdb, only in-frame clones are kept and a portion is missing. The sample consists of 120,000 to 150,000 clones, 70% to 90% of them appearing once. The sequenced material came from peripheral blood. These receptors all stem from a woman in her sixties with COVID-19, enrolled during active disease.

This clone has a handful of counts. The chain has TRBV3-1 (or the pseudogene TRBV3-2) and TRBJ2-5, with 8 bases fitting TRBD1. Germline-derived CDR1 and CDR2 are LGHDT and YNNKEL (reference sequence). The CDR3 runs 15 residues. After removal of 5 bases from V and 5 bases from J, the junction contained 10 bases not matched to a gene. The CDR3 region has the DNA TGTGCCAGCAGCAATGGTCAGGGGGCGGGGGAGACCCAGTACTTC. Its protein product is CASSNGQGAGETQYF.

This chain joins TRBV28 and TRBJ1-1, with TRBD1 as a possible D gene (5 bases). Trimming removed 6 bases from V and 7 bases from J, with 18 bases in between. Germline values: CDR1 MDHEN, CDR2 SYDVKM. There are 14 residues in the CDR3. CDR3 amino acids: CASSLEATDFEAFF. The CDR3 DNA is TGTGCCAGCAGCTTGGAAGCGACAGACTTTGAAGCTTTCTTT.

The V and J genes are TRBV11-2 and TRBJ1-6; D may be TRBD1 (5 bases). The V gene lost 6 bases and the J gene lost 8 bases, with 17 bases spanning the gap. Germline V gene data show CDR1 as SGHAT and CDR2 as FQNNGV. The CDR3 is 15 residues long. As DNA, the CDR3 is TGTGCCAGCAGTTTTCAGGGAACTGAAGATTCACCCCTCCACTTT. Encoded protein: CASSFQGTEDSPLHF.

This chain connects TRBV4-1 to TRBJ2-7; 7 positions agree with TRBD1. V gave up 5 bases and J gave up 4 bases; unmatched junction bases: 11. This CDR3 comprises 15 residues. Looked up from germline, CDR1 is MGHRA and CDR2 is YSYEKL. The CDR3 bases are TGCGCCAGCAGCGCCCCAGGGGGTTCCCTGTACGAGCAGTACTTC. Encoded protein: CASSAPGGSLYEQYF.

The chain is built from TRBV5-4 and TRBJ2-3, with D uncertain. The germline CDR1 and CDR2 sequences are SGHNT and YYREEE (reference sequence). The CDR3 has 13 amino acids. The germline V and J ends were trimmed by 5 bases and 1 base, with 8 bases remaining between them. The CDR3 region is CASSGLRTDTQYF. The CDR3 DNA reads as TGTGCCAGCAGTGGGCTCCGCACAGATACGCAGTATTTT. Based on the CDR3 plus reference TRBV5-4 and TRBJ2-3, the full variable domain is ETGVTQSPTHLIKTRGQQVTLRCSSQSGHNTVSWYQQALGQGPQFIFQYYREEENGRGNFPPRFSGLQFPNYSSELNVNALELDDSALYLCASSGLRTDTQYFGPGTRLTVL.

V usage is TRBV7-3 and J usage is TRBJ1-2; TRBD1 matches at 7 bases. Per germline, CDR1 SGHTA and CDR2 FQGTGA. This CDR3 has 14 residues. Trimming at V came to 5 bases and at J to 7 bases, leaving 10 bases not matched to a gene. The CDR3 DNA reads TGTGCCAGCAGCCCCGACAGGGATTCGGGTGGCTACACCTTC. Translating it yields CASSPDRDSGGYTF.

This chain uses TRBV3-1 (or the pseudogene TRBV3-2) with TRBJ2-1; 7 nucleotides match TRBD2. Trimming cost V 1 base and J 3 bases; bases outside gene matches: 6. The CDR3 is made up of 16 amino acids. Germline CDR1 and CDR2: LGHDT and YNNKEL (reference sequence). The CDR3 is CASSQGGGGGYNEQFF. The CDR3 DNA follows: TGTGCCAGCAGCCAAGGGGGAGGCGGGGGCTACAATGAGCAGTTCTTC.

The chain recombines TRBV11-2 with TRBJ1-4; TRBD1 might be the D (5 bases). The CDR3 runs 15 residues. The ends were cut back, 3 bases at V and 13 bases at J, with 21 bases in the middle. CDR1 and CDR2 from the germline V gene are SGHAT and FQNNGV. As DNA, the CDR3 is TGTGCCAGCAGCTTTGGGTGGACACCCACGGAAGGACTGTTTTTT. Amino acids: CASSFGWTPTEGLFF.

Here the CDR3 DNA reads TGTGCCAGCACTTGGGAGGGAAGCTCTGGAAACACCATATATTTT. This codes for CASTWEGSSGNTIYF. V and J are TRBV6-5 and TRBJ1-3; D remains unclear. The CDR3 extends over 15 amino acids. Germline CDR1 MNHEY, CDR2 SVGAGI. V gave up 7 bases and J gave up 0 bases, with 13 bases separating them.

The chain recombines TRBV9 with TRBJ2-7; 11 bases are shared with TRBD2. The CDR3 sequence is 16 residues long. The germline CDR1 and CDR2 sequences are SGDLS and YYNGEE. Trimming took 3 bases from V and 0 from J; bases not matched to a gene: 5. CDR3 sequence: CASSAPGTSGSYEQYF. CDR3 nucleotide sequence: TGTGCCAGCAGCGCCCCCGGGACTAGCGGCTCCTACGAGCAGTACTTC. Full variable domain (missing parts from reference TRBV9 and TRBJ2-7): DSGVTQTPKHLITATGQRVTLRCSPRSGDLSVYWYQQSLDQGLQFLIQYYNGEERAKGNILERFSAQQFPDLHSELNLSSLELGDSALYFCASSAPGTSGSYEQYFGPGTRLTVT.

The J gene is TRBJ1-1, the V gene TRBV29-1; 7 bases are shared with TRBD1. The CDR3 runs 13 residues. Trimming removed 3 bases from V and 0 bases from J; junction bases left unmatched: 1. CDR1 and CDR2 (germline): SQVTM, ANQGSEA. CDR3 protein: CSVEGQLNTEAFF. The DNA of the CDR3 is TGCAGCGTTGAGGGACAGCTGAACACTGAAGCTTTCTTT.

This chain uses TRBV7-9 with TRBJ2-2; TRBD1 agrees at 9 bases. Per germline, CDR1 SEHNR and CDR2 FQNEAQ (reference sequence). Trimming took 6 bases from V and 8 from J; bases not matched to a gene: 7. This CDR3 contains 14 residues. The CDR3 sequence: CASRTGQGLGELFF. CDR3 in DNA: TGTGCCAGCAGAACGGGACAGGGCCTGGGGGAGCTGTTTTTT.

The chain has TRBV10-3 and TRBJ1-1, with D possibly being TRBD1 (6 bases). This CDR3 is built from 15 residues. The germline V gene has CDR1 ENHRY and CDR2 SYGVKD. V was shortened by 0 bases and J by 1 base, with 9 bases between the two germline ends. CDR3 sequence (DNA): TGTGCCATCAGTGAGTCCCAAGGGGGGAACACTGAAGCTTTCTTT. Its protein is CAISESQGGNTEAFF.

This chain joins TRBV19 and TRBJ2-3, with TRBD2 matching over 12 bases. CDR1 and CDR2 from the germline V gene are LNHDA and SQIVND (reference sequence). V trimming: 4 bases; J trimming: 5 bases; junction bases outside the gene matches: 7. This CDR3 has 16 amino acids. The CDR3 sequence is CASSRRLAGDLDTQYF. The CDR3 DNA sequence: TGTGCCAGTAGTAGAAGACTAGCGGGGGACCTAGATACGCAGTATTTT.